A selection of T cell receptor beta chains follows, all from one sample in a study of vaccination effects on CD4 cells after COVID-19. These TCRs' antigens remain unknown. The table came from immunoSEQ multiplex PCR; TCRdb's copy has only in-frame clones and leaves some out. Of tens of thousands of clones listed, about 75% are singletons. The sequences come from CD4+ T cells from PBMCs cultured with SARS-CoV-2 spike peptides, collected after COVID-19 vaccination. The source of these receptors is a human donor who received a COVID-19 vaccine. Some clones in this sample may be carry-over from other donors' samples. Both conserved end residues are part of each CDR3. Expanded clones are given a class, and other clones once, few, many or no size at all.

j_call	clone_size	v_call	cdr3_aa
TRBJ1-4	.	TRBV7-2	CASSLMAAGNEKLFF
TRBJ2-3	.	TRBV6-5	CAGRGRGTDTQYF
TRBJ2-5	.	TRBV29-1	CSVNREIGETQYF
TRBJ1-3	.	TRBV18	CASSPAGYSNSGNTIYF
TRBJ2-5	once	TRBV5-6	CASSRAGTQYF
TRBJ2-1	.	TRBV7-2	CASSSQGIEQFF
TRBJ2-1	.	TRBV11-2	CASSLDNRMLRDNEQFF
TRBJ1-5	.	TRBV18	CASSPGTTGNQPQHF
TRBJ1-2	.	TRBV19	CASSLNSGTGAPYGYTF
TRBJ2-6	.	TRBV11-2	CASSLQGAGANVLTF
TRBJ2-4	.	TRBV5-1	CASSSRASGDIQYF
TRBJ2-3	few	TRBV5-1	CASSLETDTQYF
TRBJ1-1	.	TRBV7-8	CASTRQGLNTEAFF
TRBJ1-6	few	TRBV18	CASSPQGANSPLHF
TRBJ1-2	.	TRBV5-1	CASSLLPGTDYGYTF
TRBJ2-2	.	TRBV6-5	CASSYFDRGGGGELFF
TRBJ1-2	.	TRBV18	CASSPSEQELNYGYTF
TRBJ1-3	.	TRBV5-5	CASSSETTGYSGNTIYF
TRBJ2-5	.	TRBV15	CATSRDRGLETQYF
TRBJ2-3	.	TRBV28	CASSFQGSDTQYF
TRBJ1-1	.	TRBV11-2	CASSLRTMNTEAFF
TRBJ2-5	.	TRBV14	CASSHAPAGRETQYF
TRBJ2-5	.	TRBV10-3	CAISDTGTPEGETQYF
TRBJ2-5	.	TRBV6-4	CASRNSPGETQYF
TRBJ2-3	.	TRBV14	CASNGQITDTQYF
TRBJ2-1	once	TRBV5-4	CASSFGGAYNEQFF
TRBJ1-2	.	TRBV11-3	CASSNRGYGYTF
TRBJ1-3	few	TRBV18	CASSFAGTSGNTIYF
TRBJ1-6	once	TRBV3-1/TRBV3-2	CASSQEGYSPLHF
TRBJ2-2	.	TRBV28	CASSYRNRELFF
TRBJ2-6	medium-sized	TRBV15	CATSRDRGASGANVLTF
TRBJ2-5	.	TRBV19	CASSIRTSGGPQETQYF
TRBJ1-2	.	TRBV9	CASSVDVGGGYTF
TRBJ1-2	few	TRBV4-3	CASSQEGSTVYGYTF
TRBJ2-3	.	TRBV7-2	CASSVQGSTDTQYF
TRBJ1-5	.	TRBV30	CAWSSWGLTGQPQHF
TRBJ2-2	.	TRBV11-3	CASSLDVGGELFF
TRBJ2-3	.	TRBV11-3	CASPCCRGGADTQYF
TRBJ2-1	.	TRBV7-9	CASSSENRVTMSNEQFF
TRBJ2-3	.	TRBV6-2/TRBV6-3	CASSYGAASTDTQYF
TRBJ2-1	.	TRBV29-1	CSVGQSSYNEQFF
TRBJ2-1	.	TRBV5-1	CASSSGLAGGPNEQFF
TRBJ2-5	.	TRBV5-1	CASSQQGNQETQYF
TRBJ2-1	.	TRBV7-2	CASSPSSGRYNEQFF
TRBJ1-5	.	TRBV19	CASSAYVPGHQPQHF
TRBJ1-5	.	TRBV27	CASSLDRASNQPQHF
TRBJ1-6	.	TRBV18	CASSPRPGLGSESPLHF
TRBJ1-1	.	TRBV14	CASSQAGMNTEAFF
TRBJ2-1	.	TRBV3-1/TRBV3-2	CASSHLAGEHNEQFF
TRBJ2-6	.	TRBV18	CASSPPGGGTSGANVLTF
TRBJ2-6	.	TRBV5-4	CASSLARGANVLTF
TRBJ2-1	.	TRBV30	CAWSAGGPYNEQFF
TRBJ2-1	.	TRBV9	CASSSRMNEQFF
TRBJ2-5	.	TRBV24-1	CATSDSGREKETQYF
TRBJ1-4	.	TRBV7-8	CASSSKNAGEKLFF